A single sample gave rise to the 25 T cell receptor beta chains below, sequenced in a study of blood T cell repertoires in COVID-19. Assay: immunoSEQ multiplex PCR; the TCRdb copy retains only in-frame clones and omits some. The sample has some 93,000 clones, about 86% seen once; the top ten hold approximately 6.8%. Sequenced sample: peripheral blood. The receptors were sampled from a man in his sixties with acute or convalescent COVID-19.

The rearrangement links TRBV30 to TRBJ1-5; 8 bases are a match to TRBD1. CDR1 and CDR2 from the germline V gene are GTSNPN and SVGIG (reference sequence). The length of the CDR3 is 14 residues. V dropped 3 bases and J dropped 8; count of bases not matched to a gene: 9. The CDR3 DNA reads TGTGCCTGGAGCCCAGGGGGCTTAGGGAAGCCCCAGCATTTT. Encoded protein: CAWSPGGLGKPQHF.

The chain has TRBV5-1 and TRBJ2-7, with 8 bases lining up with TRBD2. The germline V gene has CDR1 SGHRS and CDR2 YFSETQ. The CDR3 runs to 16 residues. J gave up 3 bases and V 3 bases, and 11 bases lay outside the gene matches. CDR3 in amino acids: CASSSPSGTRDYEQYF. The CDR3 bases are TGCGCCAGCAGCTCCCCTTCCGGGACTAGGGACTACGAGCAGTACTTC.

V usage is TRBV2 and J usage is TRBJ2-1; 14 bases are shared with TRBD2. The V and J ends lost 5 bases and 6 bases, in that order; junction bases with no gene match: 3. The CDR3 is made up of 15 amino acids. Germline loops: CDR1 SNHLY, CDR2 FYNNEI. CDR3 protein: CASSRLAGGLNEQFF. CDR3 in DNA: TGTGCCAGCAGTCGACTAGCGGGGGGGCTCAATGAGCAGTTCTTC.

CDR3 nucleotide sequence: TGTGCCAGCAGCCCCACGATAGATGGACAAAACTATGGCTACACCTTC. Protein: CASSPTIDGQNYGYTF. This rearrangement joins TRBV5-6 to TRBJ1-2; possibly TRBD1 for D (5 bases). The length of the CDR3 is 16 residues. The V end was cut by 4 bases, the J end by 2 bases, with 18 bases between. The V gene's germline CDR1 is SGHDT and CDR2 YYEEEE.

V gene TRBV24-1 combines with J gene TRBJ2-5; tentative D call: TRBD1 (7 bases). The CDR3 runs 16 residues. The germline V gene encodes CDR1 KGHDR and CDR2 SFDVKD. Trimming stripped 3 bases from V and 5 bases from J, with 18 bases between. CDR3 sequence reads: CATSDRAGGSYETQYF. The CDR3 bases are TGTGCCACCAGTGATAGGGCAGGGGGGTCGTACGAGACCCAGTACTTC.

The chain combines TRBV3-1 (or the pseudogene TRBV3-2) with TRBJ2-5; possibly TRBD1 for D (5 bases). V lost 9 bases, J lost 5 bases, and 16 bases lay in between. Germline assignment: CDR1 LGHDT and CDR2 YNNKEL (reference sequence). The CDR3 has 13 residues. The CDR3 coding sequence is TGTGCCAGTTCCCTAGGACACTGGGAGACCCAGTACTTC. Translation: CASSLGHWETQYF.

V gene TRBV5-6 combines with J gene TRBJ1-6, with 11 bases lining up with TRBD1. J gave up 9 bases and V 4 bases, and 6 bases lay outside the gene matches. Germline loops: CDR1 SGHDT, CDR2 YYEEEE. CDR3 size: 15 residues. The CDR3 sequence: CASSRGTGGSSPLHF. The CDR3 DNA reads TGTGCCAGCAGCAGGGGGACAGGGGGTAGTTCACCCCTCCACTTT.

This clone turned up a few times. The J gene is TRBJ1-1, the V gene TRBV7-2; maybe TRBD1 (5 bases). The CDR3 sequence is 13 residues long. CDR1 SGHTA and CDR2 FQGNSA come from the germline V gene. The V end lost 0 bases, the J end lost 8 bases, and 10 bases lay between the germline ends. CDR3 sequence (DNA): TGTGCCAGCAGCTTAGCCCCAGGGCTGGAAGCTTTCTTT. Its translation: CASSLAPGLEAFF.

The chain employs TRBV9 and TRBJ1-3; unclear D gene. Germline V CDR1 and CDR2: SGDLS, YYNGEE. V was shortened by 3 bases and J by 0 bases, with 7 bases between the two germline ends. This CDR3 comprises 14 residues. The CDR3 region is CASSAPLSGNTIYF. CDR3 nucleotides: TGTGCCAGCAGCGCCCCTCTCTCTGGAAACACCATATATTTT.

The rearrangement uses TRBV6-6 and TRBJ2-1, with D tentatively TRBD2 (6 bases). V was pared by 1 base and J by 15 bases, with 16 bases between. The CDR3 covers 13 residues. Germline CDR1 is MNHNY and CDR2 is SVGAGI (reference sequence). CDR3 sequence reads: CASSYWSPGDPFF. The CDR3 DNA reads TGTGCCAGCAGTTACTGGAGTCCGGGAGATCCGTTCTTC.

The V and J genes are TRBV5-1 and TRBJ1-2; 7 nucleotides match TRBD1. Germline CDR1 is SGHRS and CDR2 is YFSETQ. V gave up 2 bases and J gave up 4 bases; unmatched junction bases: 5. CDR3 length equals 14 residues. As DNA, the CDR3 is TGCGCCAGCAGCTTAGACAGGGTGGTCTATGGCTACACCTTC. Residues: CASSLDRVVYGYTF.

This rearrangement joins TRBV5-1 to TRBJ1-2; 9 positions match TRBD1. The CDR3 is 14 residues long. Trimming removed 3 bases from V and 0 bases from J; junction bases left unmatched: 0. Looked up from germline, CDR1 is SGHRS and CDR2 is YFSETQ. The CDR3 region is CASSWDRANYGYTF. In nucleotides, the CDR3 is TGCGCCAGCAGCTGGGACAGGGCTAACTATGGCTACACCTTC. Together with reference TRBV5-1 and TRBJ1-2, the CDR3 gives the full variable domain: KAGVTQTPRYLIKTRGQQVTLSCSPISGHRSVSWYQQTPGQGLQFLFEYFSETQRNKGNFPGRFSGRQFSNSRSEMNVSTLELGDSALYLCASSWDRANYGYTFGSGTRLTVV.

The chain uses TRBV4-1 and TRBJ1-2; 12 bases agree with TRBD1. V was clipped by 7 bases and J by 6 bases; unmatched bases: 6. Germline V gene data show CDR1 as MGHRA and CDR2 as YSYEKL. CDR3 length equals 14 residues. The CDR3 DNA follows: TGCGCCAGCACCGGGACAGGGGGCGTGAATGGCTACACCTTC. Its protein product is CASTGTGGVNGYTF.

The rearrangement joins TRBV14 to TRBJ2-7, with TRBD2 identical over 8 bases. Germline-derived CDR1 and CDR2 are SGHDN and FVKESK. V lost 1 base, J lost 1 base, and 3 bases stayed unmatched. The CDR3 covers 15 residues. CDR3 sequence: CASSQGLAGSYEQYF. Written as DNA, the CDR3 is TGTGCCAGCAGCCAAGGGCTAGCGGGTTCCTACGAGCAGTACTTC.

V gene TRBV5-1 combines with J gene TRBJ1-2; 9 positions agree with TRBD1. With V trimmed by 1 base and J by 5 bases, 6 bases remained unmatched. This CDR3 region has 15 residues. Germline V gene lookup returns CDR1 SGHRS and CDR2 YFSETQ. The CDR3 is CASSLYPGQGYGYTF. Here the CDR3 DNA reads TGCGCCAGCAGCTTGTACCCGGGACAGGGTTATGGCTACACCTTC.

V is TRBV20-1 and J is TRBJ2-5; D gene unclear. The CDR3 spans 11 residues. Trimming took off 8 bases at V and 1 base at J, with 8 bases between the two ends. The germline V gene has CDR1 DFQATT and CDR2 SNEGSKA (reference sequence). Here the CDR3 DNA reads TGCAGTCTCGCCAGCCAAGAGACCCAGTACTTC. Protein sequence: CSLASQETQYF.

The chain has TRBV6-6 and TRBJ2-3; D remains unclear. Trimming took 0 bases from V and 2 from J, leaving 9 bases between them. The CDR3 loop spans 15 amino acids. Germline V CDR1 and CDR2: MNHNY, SVGAGI (reference sequence). The CDR3 sequence: CASSYSQIFTDTQYF. The CDR3 nucleotides read TGTGCCAGCAGTTACTCCCAGATCTTCACAGATACGCAGTATTTT.

The genes are TRBV24-1 and TRBJ2-5; TRBD1 matches at 8 bases. CDR1 is KGHDR, CDR2 SFDVKD, per germline. V was clipped by 4 bases and J by 2 bases; unmatched bases: 5. The CDR3 runs 15 residues. As DNA, the CDR3 is TGTGCCACCAGTGACCCCGGGGACAGGCAAGAGACCCAGTACTTC. The encoded protein is CATSDPGDRQETQYF.

In its sample, this clone was seen once. The rearrangement joins TRBV5-6 to TRBJ1-5; possibly TRBD1 for D (5 bases). V dropped 1 base and J dropped 7 bases, with 12 bases sitting between them. Germline V CDR1 and CDR2: SGHDT, YYEEEE. CDR3 length equals 14 residues. CDR3 DNA: TGTGCCAGCAGCTTGTCGGGGGATTGGCAGCCCCAGCATTTT. This gives the protein CASSLSGDWQPQHF.

This chain joins TRBV30 and TRBJ2-5; TRBD1 aligns across 7 bases. Per germline, CDR1 GTSNPN and CDR2 SVGIG (reference sequence). CDR3 length: 15 residues. J gave up 4 bases and V 5 bases, and 13 bases lay outside the gene matches. In nucleotides, the CDR3 is TGTGCCTGGGGTGAAGGGGGCTCGTTTTCAGAGACCCAGTACTTC. Translation: CAWGEGGSFSETQYF.

The chain links TRBV7-3 to TRBJ1-1, with D unresolved. The CDR3 has 13 residues. Looked up from germline, CDR1 is SGHTA and CDR2 is FQGTGA. V was trimmed by 0 bases and J by 5 bases, leaving 7 bases between them. For the CDR3, the DNA is TGTGCCAGCAGCTTAACGGGGAGTACTGAAGCTTTCTTT. Amino acids: CASSLTGSTEAFF.

This sequence joins TRBV12-3 or TRBV12-4 and TRBJ1-2; TRBD1 is a possible D gene (6 bases). The V gene lost 2 bases and the J gene lost 8 bases, with 12 bases spanning the gap. The CDR3 spans 13 residues. The CDR3 DNA reads as TGTGCCAGCAGTTTAATGGGGGCCAGAGGCTACACCTTC. Amino acid sequence: CASSLMGARGYTF.

The chain recombines TRBV10-3 with TRBJ1-5; D unresolved. Germline loops: CDR1 ENHRY, CDR2 SYGVKD. V lost 7 bases to trimming and J lost 5 bases, with 12 bases between them. The CDR3 sequence is 13 residues long. CDR3: CAINGDGDQPQHF. For the CDR3, the DNA is TGTGCCATCAACGGGGATGGGGATCAGCCCCAGCATTTT.

The V gene is TRBV20-1, the J gene TRBJ2-1; D is ambiguous. This CDR3 spans 11 amino acids. V lost 5 bases to trimming and J lost 8 bases, with 10 bases between them. Germline loops: CDR1 DFQATT, CDR2 SNEGSKA (reference sequence). CDR3 amino acids: CSALRQDEQFF. CDR3 DNA: TGCAGTGCTCTACGGCAGGATGAGCAGTTCTTC.

The V and J genes are TRBV11-2 and TRBJ2-7; 8 bases are a match to TRBD2. J gave up 7 bases and V 5 bases, and 13 bases lay outside the gene matches. The CDR3 loop spans 15 amino acids. The germline V gene has CDR1 SGHAT and CDR2 FQNNGV. CDR3 coding DNA: TGTGCCAGCAGCCCTTCTTCCTCGGGGGGGCGGGAGCAGTACTTC. Protein product: CASSPSSSGGREQYF.